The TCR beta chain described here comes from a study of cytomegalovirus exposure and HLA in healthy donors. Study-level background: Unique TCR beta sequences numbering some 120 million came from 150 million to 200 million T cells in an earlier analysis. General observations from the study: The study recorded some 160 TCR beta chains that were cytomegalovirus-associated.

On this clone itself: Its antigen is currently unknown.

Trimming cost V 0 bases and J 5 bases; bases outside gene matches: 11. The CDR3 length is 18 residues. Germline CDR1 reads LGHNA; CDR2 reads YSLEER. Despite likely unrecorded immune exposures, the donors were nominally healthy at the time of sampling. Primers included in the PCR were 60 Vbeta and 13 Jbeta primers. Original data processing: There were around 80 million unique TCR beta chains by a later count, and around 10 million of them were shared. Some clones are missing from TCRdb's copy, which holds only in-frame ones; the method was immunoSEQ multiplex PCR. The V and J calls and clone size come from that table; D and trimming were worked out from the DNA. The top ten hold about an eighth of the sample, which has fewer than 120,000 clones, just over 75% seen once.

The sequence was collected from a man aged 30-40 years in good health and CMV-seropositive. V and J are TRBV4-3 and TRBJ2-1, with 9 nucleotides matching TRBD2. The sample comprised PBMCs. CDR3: CASSQDQSASGVNNEQFF. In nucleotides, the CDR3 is TGCGCCAGCAGCCAAGATCAAAGCGCTAGCGGGGTGAACAATGAGCAGTTCTTC.